This T cell receptor beta chain was recovered during a study of cytomegalovirus exposure and HLA in healthy donors. Study-wide results and caveats: Versus the approximately 720-donor mean, an Asian-associated ancestry cluster reportedly showed fewer N-insertions in a later analysis. There was a cluster of highly shared sequence variants that was likely a sequencing artifact. Associated with HLA alleles at 0.05 false discovery rate in a later analysis were about 17,000 TCR beta sequences. A few chains tied to CMV proved CMV antigen-specific in vitro.

Comments on this clone: Its antigen is not known.

PCR involved 60 Vbeta and 13 Jbeta primers. Sequencing used immunoSEQ multiplex PCR; TCRdb keeps in-frame clones, though not all of them. The data contain nearly 110,000 clones, roughly 82% of them singletons. This clonotype originated in a man aged 50 to 59 in good health and CMV-seronegative. What was sequenced was PBMCs.

In DNA, the CDR3 is TGCAGCTCCCTAGGACAGGGGGCGTTGGGTGGAGAGACCCAGTACTTC. Its protein product is CSSLGQGALGGETQYF. The chain joins TRBV29-1 to TRBJ2-5, with TRBD1 matching 11 bases. The trim removed 8 bases at V and 4 bases at J, leaving 15 bases unmatched. The germline gives CDR1 SQVTM, CDR2 ANQGSEA. The CDR3 is made up of 16 amino acids.